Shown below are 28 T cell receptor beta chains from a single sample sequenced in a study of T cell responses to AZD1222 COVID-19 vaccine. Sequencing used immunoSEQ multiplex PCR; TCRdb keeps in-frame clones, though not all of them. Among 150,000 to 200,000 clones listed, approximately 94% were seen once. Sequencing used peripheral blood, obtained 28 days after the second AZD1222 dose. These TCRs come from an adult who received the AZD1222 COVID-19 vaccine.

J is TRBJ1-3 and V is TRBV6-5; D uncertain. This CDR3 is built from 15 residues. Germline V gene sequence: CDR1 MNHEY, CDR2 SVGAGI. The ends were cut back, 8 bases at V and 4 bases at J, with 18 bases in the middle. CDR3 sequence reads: CASSTGPYAGNTIYF. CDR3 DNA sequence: TGTGCCAGCTCTACCGGGCCTTATGCAGGAAACACCATATATTTT.

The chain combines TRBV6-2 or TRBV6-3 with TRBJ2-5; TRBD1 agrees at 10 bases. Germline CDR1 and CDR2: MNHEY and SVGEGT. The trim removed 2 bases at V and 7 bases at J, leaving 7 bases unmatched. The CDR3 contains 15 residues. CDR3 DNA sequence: TGTGCCAGCAGTTACGGGACAGGGGCCAGCGGGACCCAGTACTTC. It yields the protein CASSYGTGASGTQYF.

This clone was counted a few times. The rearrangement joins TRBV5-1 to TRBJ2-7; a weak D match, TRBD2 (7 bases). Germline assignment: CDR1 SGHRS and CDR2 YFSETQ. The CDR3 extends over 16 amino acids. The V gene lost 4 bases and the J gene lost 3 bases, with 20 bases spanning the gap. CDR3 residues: CASSRWGGGMGYEQYF. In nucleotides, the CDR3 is TGCGCCAGCAGCCGATGGGGAGGGGGAATGGGCTACGAGCAGTACTTC.

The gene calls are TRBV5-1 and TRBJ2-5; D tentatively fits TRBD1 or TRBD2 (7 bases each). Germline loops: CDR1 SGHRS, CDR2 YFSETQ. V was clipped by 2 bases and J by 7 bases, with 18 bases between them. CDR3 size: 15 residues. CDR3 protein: CASSFSDREGGTQYF. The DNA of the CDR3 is TGCGCCAGCAGCTTCTCCGACAGGGAGGGGGGGACCCAGTACTTC.

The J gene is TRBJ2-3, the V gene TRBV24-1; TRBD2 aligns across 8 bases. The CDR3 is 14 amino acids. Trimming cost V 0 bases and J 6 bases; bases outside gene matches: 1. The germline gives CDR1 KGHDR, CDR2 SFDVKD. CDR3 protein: CATSDLSGGDTQYF. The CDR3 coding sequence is TGTGCCACCAGTGATTTGTCGGGGGGGGATACGCAGTATTTT.

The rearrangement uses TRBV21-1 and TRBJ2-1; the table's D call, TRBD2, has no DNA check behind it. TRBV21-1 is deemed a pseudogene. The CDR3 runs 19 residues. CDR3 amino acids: CASSKGRTSGRESYNEQFF. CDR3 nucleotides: TGTGCCAGCAGCAAGGGGCGGACTAGCGGGAGGGAATCCTACAATGAGCAGTTCTTC.

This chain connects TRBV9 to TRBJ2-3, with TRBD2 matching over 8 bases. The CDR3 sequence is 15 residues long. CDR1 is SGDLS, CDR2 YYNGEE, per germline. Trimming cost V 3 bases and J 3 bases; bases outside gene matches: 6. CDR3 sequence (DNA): TGTGCCAGCAGCGGCCAACTAGCGGTAACAGATACGCAGTATTTT. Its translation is CASSGQLAVTDTQYF.

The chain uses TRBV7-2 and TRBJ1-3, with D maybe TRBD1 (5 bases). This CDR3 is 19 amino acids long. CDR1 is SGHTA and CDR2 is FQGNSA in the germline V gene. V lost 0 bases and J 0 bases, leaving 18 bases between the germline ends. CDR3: CASSLAGGWGSGSGNTIYF. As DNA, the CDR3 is TGTGCCAGCAGCTTAGCGGGAGGATGGGGCTCGGGCTCTGGAAACACCATATATTTT. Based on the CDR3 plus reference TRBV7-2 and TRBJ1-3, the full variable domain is GAGVSQSPSNKVTEKGKDVELRCDPISGHTALYWYRQSLGQGLEFLIYFQGNSAPDKSGLPSDRFSAERTGGSVSTLTIQRTQQEDSAVYLCASSLAGGWGSGSGNTIYFGEGSWLTVV.

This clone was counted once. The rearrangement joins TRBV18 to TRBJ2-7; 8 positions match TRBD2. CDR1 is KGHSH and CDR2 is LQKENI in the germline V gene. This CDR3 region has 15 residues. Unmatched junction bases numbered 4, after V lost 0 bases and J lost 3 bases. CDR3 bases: TGTGCCAGCTCACCACCGAGCGGGAGAGACTACGAGCAGTACTTC. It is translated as CASSPPSGRDYEQYF. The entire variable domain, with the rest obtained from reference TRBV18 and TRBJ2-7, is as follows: NAGVMQNPRHLVRRRGQEARLRCSPMKGHSHVYWYRQLPEEGLKFMVYLQKENIIDESGMPKERFSAEFPKEGPSILRIQQVVRGDSAAYFCASSPPSGRDYEQYFGPGTRLTVT.

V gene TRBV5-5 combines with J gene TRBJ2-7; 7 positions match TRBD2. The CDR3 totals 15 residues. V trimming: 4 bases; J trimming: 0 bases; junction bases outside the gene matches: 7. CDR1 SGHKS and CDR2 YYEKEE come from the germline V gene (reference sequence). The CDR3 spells CASSITGDYSYEQYF. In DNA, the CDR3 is TGTGCCAGCAGCATCACGGGGGACTACTCCTACGAGCAGTACTTC.

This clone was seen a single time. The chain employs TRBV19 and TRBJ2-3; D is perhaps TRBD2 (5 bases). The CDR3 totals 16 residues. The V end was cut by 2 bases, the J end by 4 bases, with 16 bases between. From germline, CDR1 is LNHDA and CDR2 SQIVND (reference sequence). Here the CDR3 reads CASSIRASGYSDTQYF. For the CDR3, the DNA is TGTGCCAGTAGTATACGGGCCTCGGGATACTCAGATACGCAGTATTTT.

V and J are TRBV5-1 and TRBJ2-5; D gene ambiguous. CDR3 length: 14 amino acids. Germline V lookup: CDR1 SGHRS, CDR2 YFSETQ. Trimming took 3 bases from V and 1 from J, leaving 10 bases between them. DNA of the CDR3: TGCGCCAGCAGCTCCGGACGGCGCCAAGAGACCCAGTACTTC. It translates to CASSSGRRQETQYF.

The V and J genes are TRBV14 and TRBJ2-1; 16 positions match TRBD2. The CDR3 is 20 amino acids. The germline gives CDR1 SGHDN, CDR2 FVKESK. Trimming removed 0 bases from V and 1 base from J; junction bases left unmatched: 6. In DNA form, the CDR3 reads TGTGCCAGCAGCCAAGATGGGGGACTAGCGGGAGGGCAATCCTACAATGAGCAGTTCTTC. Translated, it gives CASSQDGGLAGGQSYNEQFF. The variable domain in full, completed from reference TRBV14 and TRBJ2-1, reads EAGVTQFPSHSVIEKGQTVTLRCDPISGHDNLYWYRRVMGKEIKFLLHFVKESKQDESGMPNNRFLAERTGGTYSTLKVQPAELEDSGVYFCASSQDGGLAGGQSYNEQFFGPGTRLTVL.

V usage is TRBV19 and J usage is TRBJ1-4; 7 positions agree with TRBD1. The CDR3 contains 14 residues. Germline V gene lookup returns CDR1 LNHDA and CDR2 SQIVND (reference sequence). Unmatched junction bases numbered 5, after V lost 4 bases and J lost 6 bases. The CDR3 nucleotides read TGTGCCAGTAGTACGGGGACAGAGGATGAAAAACTGTTTTTT. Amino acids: CASSTGTEDEKLFF.

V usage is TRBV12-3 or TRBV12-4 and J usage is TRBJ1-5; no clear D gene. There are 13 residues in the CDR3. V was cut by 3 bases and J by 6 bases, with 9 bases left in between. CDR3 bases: TGTGCCAGCAGTTTGCGAGAAGGTCAGCCCCAGCATTTT. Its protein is CASSLREGQPQHF.

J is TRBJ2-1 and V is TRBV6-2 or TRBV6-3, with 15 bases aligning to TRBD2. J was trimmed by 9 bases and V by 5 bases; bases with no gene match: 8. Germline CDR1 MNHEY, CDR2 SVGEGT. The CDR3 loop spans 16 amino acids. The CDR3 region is CASSPGLAGGTAEQFF. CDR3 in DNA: TGTGCCAGCAGTCCGGGACTAGCGGGAGGAACGGCTGAGCAGTTCTTC.

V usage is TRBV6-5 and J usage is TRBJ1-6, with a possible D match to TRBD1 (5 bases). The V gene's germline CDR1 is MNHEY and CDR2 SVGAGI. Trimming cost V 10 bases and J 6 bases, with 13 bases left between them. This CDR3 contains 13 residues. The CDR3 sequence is CATRTGPNSPLHF. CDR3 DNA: TGTGCCACTAGGACGGGACCTAATTCACCCCTCCACTTT.

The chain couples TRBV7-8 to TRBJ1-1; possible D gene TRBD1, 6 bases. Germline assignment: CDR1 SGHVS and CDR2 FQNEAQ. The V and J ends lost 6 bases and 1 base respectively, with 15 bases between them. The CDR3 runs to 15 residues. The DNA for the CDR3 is TGTGCCAGCAGTTTTTTAGGGGGGGCGAACACTGAAGCTTTCTTT. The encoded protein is CASSFLGGANTEAFF.

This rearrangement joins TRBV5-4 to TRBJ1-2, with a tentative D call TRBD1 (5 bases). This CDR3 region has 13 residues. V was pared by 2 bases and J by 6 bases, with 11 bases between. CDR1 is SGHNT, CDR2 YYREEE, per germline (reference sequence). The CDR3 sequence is CASSFRGTDGYTF. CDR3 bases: TGTGCCAGCAGCTTTCGGGGGACGGATGGCTACACCTTC.

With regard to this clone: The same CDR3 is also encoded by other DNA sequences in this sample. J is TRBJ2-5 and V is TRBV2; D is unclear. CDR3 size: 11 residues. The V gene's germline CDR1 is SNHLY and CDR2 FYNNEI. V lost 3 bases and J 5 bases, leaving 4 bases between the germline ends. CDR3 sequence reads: CASSEEETQYF. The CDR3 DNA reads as TGTGCCAGCAGTGAGGAGGAGACCCAGTACTTC.

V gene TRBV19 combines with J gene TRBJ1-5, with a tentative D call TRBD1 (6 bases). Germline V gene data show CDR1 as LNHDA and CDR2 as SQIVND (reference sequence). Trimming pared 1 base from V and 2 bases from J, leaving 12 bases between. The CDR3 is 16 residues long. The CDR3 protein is CASSIANRQGNQPQHF. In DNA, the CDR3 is TGTGCCAGTAGTATAGCCAACAGACAGGGCAATCAGCCCCAGCATTTT.

The CDR3 loop is CASSESQVARYTF. The CDR3 coding sequence is TGTGCCAGCAGTGAGTCACAGGTAGCCCGCTACACCTTC. The chain has TRBV2 and TRBJ1-2, with a possible D match to TRBD1 (5 bases). The CDR3 extends over 13 amino acids. CDR1 and CDR2 from the germline V gene are SNHLY and FYNNEI. V lost 3 bases and J 9 bases, leaving 14 bases between the germline ends.

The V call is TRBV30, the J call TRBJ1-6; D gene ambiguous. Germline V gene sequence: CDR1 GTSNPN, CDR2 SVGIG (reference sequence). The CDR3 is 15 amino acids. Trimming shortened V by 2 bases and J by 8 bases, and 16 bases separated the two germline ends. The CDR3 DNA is TGTGCCTGGAGTCTCACCGAGGGCAGTCATTCACCCCTCCACTTT. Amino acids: CAWSLTEGSHSPLHF. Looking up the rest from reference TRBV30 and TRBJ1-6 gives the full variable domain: SQTIHQWPATLVQPVGSPLSLECTVEGTSNPNLYWYRQAAGRGLQLLFYSVGIGQISSEVPQNLSASRPQDRQFILSSKKLLLSDSGFYLCAWSLTEGSHSPLHFGNGTRLTVT.

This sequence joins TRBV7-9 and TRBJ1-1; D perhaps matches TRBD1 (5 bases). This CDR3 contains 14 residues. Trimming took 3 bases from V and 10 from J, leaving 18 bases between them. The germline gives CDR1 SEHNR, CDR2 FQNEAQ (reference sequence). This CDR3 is CASSFREGLQGAFF. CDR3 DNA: TGTGCCAGCAGCTTTCGGGAGGGGCTCCAAGGAGCTTTCTTT.

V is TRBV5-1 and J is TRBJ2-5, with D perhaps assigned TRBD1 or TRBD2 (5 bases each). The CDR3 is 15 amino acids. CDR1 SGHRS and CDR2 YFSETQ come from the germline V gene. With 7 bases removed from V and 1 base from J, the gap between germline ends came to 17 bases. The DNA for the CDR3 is TGCGCCAGCTCTTCCGGGACGGTAGTCCAAGAGACCCAGTACTTC. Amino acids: CASSSGTVVQETQYF.

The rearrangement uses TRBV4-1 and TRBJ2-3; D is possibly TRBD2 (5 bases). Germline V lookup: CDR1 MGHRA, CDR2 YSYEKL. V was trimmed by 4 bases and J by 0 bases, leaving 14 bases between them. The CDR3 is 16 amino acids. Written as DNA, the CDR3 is TGCGCCAGCAGCCCGGGGTCCCAGTTTAGCACAGATACGCAGTATTTT. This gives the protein CASSPGSQFSTDTQYF.

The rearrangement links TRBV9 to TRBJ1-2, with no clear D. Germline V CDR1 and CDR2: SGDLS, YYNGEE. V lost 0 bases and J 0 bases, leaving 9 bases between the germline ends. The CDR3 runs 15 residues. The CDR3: CASSVGAATNYGYTF. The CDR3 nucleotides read TGTGCCAGCAGCGTAGGGGCAGCCACTAACTATGGCTACACCTTC.

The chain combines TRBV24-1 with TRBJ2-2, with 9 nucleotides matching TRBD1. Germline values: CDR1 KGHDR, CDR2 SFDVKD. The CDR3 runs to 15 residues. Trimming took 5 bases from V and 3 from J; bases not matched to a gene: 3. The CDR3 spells CATSGDRADTGELFF. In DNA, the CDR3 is TGTGCCACCAGTGGGGACAGGGCGGACACCGGGGAGCTGTTTTTT.